The 26 T cell receptor beta chains given below trace back to one sample, sequenced in a study of shared clonotypes between healthy human individuals. Naivety among CD8 cells was defined by CD45RO negativity and positive CCR7 selection, thereby excluding terminally differentiated effector memory CD45RA+ cells. The protocol was immunoSEQ multiplex PCR, while the TCRdb copy is restricted to in-frame clones and leaves out a portion. Among around 1.9 million clones listed, just over 90% were seen once. The material sequenced was naive CD8+ T cells from PBMCs. These receptors all stem from a man aged 18 to 29 in good health. Some clones in this sample may be carry-over from other donors' samples.

This chain links TRBV19 with TRBJ1-1; 7 nucleotides match TRBD1. The CDR3 runs 13 residues. Unmatched junction bases numbered 4, after V lost 5 bases and J lost 4 bases. The germline V gene encodes CDR1 LNHDA and CDR2 SQIVND (reference sequence). The CDR3 nucleotides are TGTGCCAGTAGTGACAGGGCGGGCACTGAAGCTTTCTTT. It translates to CASSDRAGTEAFF.

V is TRBV6-5 and J is TRBJ2-7; D unresolved. This CDR3 region has 13 residues. Per the germline V gene, CDR1 is MNHEY and CDR2 is SVGAGI. Trimming cost V 3 bases and J 3 bases, with 9 bases left between them. The CDR3 loop is CASSYSRYYEQYF. The CDR3 nucleotides are TGTGCCAGCAGTTATAGCCGTTACTACGAGCAGTACTTC.

The chain links TRBV27 to TRBJ1-2; D gene ambiguous. The germline V gene encodes CDR1 MNHEY and CDR2 SMNVEV (reference sequence). The CDR3 spans 14 residues. Trimming pared 4 bases from V and 3 bases from J, leaving 12 bases between. The CDR3 sequence: CASSSVSSYYGYTF. Here the CDR3 DNA reads TGTGCCAGCAGTTCAGTCTCCTCCTACTATGGCTACACCTTC.

To note about this clone: Distinct nucleotide sequences in the sample also encode this CDR3. The rearrangement links TRBV19 to TRBJ2-7; TRBD2 agrees at 10 bases. The CDR3 is 13 residues long. The germline V gene encodes CDR1 LNHDA and CDR2 SQIVND (reference sequence). V gave up 9 bases and J gave up 1 base; unmatched junction bases: 3. CDR3 DNA sequence: TGTGCCAGCCGGACTAGCGGTTCCTACGAGCAGTACTTC. Its translation: CASRTSGSYEQYF.

This clone was recorded once. V and J are TRBV2 and TRBJ2-7, with D maybe TRBD1 (5 bases). Germline V gene data show CDR1 as SNHLY and CDR2 as FYNNEI. The CDR3 extends over 18 amino acids. V was clipped by 2 bases and J by 3 bases, with 23 bases between them. The chain's CDR3 is CASSEFDSAAEFHYEQYF. The CDR3 nucleotides are TGTGCCAGCAGTGAATTCGACAGCGCAGCCGAATTCCACTACGAGCAGTACTTC.

As DNA, the CDR3 is TGTGCCAGCGGATTGGGTTACCCCTACGAGCAGTACTTC. Translating gives CASGLGYPYEQYF. This chain connects TRBV11-3 to TRBJ2-7; D is unresolved. Germline CDR1 and CDR2: SGHNT and YENEEA. The length of the CDR3 is 13 residues. The V end lost 8 bases, the J end lost 2 bases, and 13 bases lay between the germline ends.

The rearrangement joins TRBV7-9 to TRBJ2-5, with 9 bases identical to TRBD1. J was trimmed by 7 bases and V by 5 bases; bases with no gene match: 5. Germline-derived CDR1 and CDR2 are SEHNR and FQNEAQ (reference sequence). This CDR3 is 13 amino acids long. CDR3 amino acids: CASSPTGGGTQYF. The CDR3 DNA is TGTGCCAGCAGCCCTACAGGGGGCGGGACCCAGTACTTC.

This chain joins TRBV29-1 and TRBJ2-5; D tentatively fits TRBD1 or TRBD2 (5 bases each). V was cut by 3 bases and J by 4 bases, with 15 bases left in between. CDR1 and CDR2 (germline): SQVTM, ANQGSEA. The CDR3 totals 14 residues. Here the CDR3 reads CSVEERGLGETQYF. The CDR3 bases are TGCAGCGTTGAGGAGAGGGGATTAGGAGAGACCCAGTACTTC. The variable domain in full, completed from reference TRBV29-1 and TRBJ2-5, reads SAVISQKPSRDICQRGTSLTIQCQVDSQVTMMFWYRQQPGQSLTLIATANQGSEATYESGFVIDKFPISRPNLTFSTLTVSNMSPEDSSIYLCSVEERGLGETQYFGPGTRLLVL.

This chain connects TRBV5-5 to TRBJ2-7; D uncertain. Trimming left V 2 bases short and J 0 bases short, with 12 bases between. Germline V gene sequence: CDR1 SGHKS, CDR2 YYEKEE (reference sequence). The CDR3 runs 15 residues. DNA of the CDR3: TGTGCCAGCAGCTTCTCCGGCCGGAGCTCCTACGAGCAGTACTTC. Translated: CASSFSGRSSYEQYF.

The chain has TRBV27 and TRBJ2-7; no firm D call. The CDR3 length is 14 residues. V dropped 8 bases and J dropped 0 bases, with 14 bases sitting between them. The germline CDR1 and CDR2 sequences are MNHEY and SMNVEV (reference sequence). CDR3 amino acids: CASATYLGSYEQYF. DNA of the CDR3: TGTGCCAGCGCCACGTATTTGGGCTCCTACGAGCAGTACTTC.

The chain combines TRBV28 with TRBJ2-7; D gene uncertain. Germline V gives CDR1 MDHEN, CDR2 SYDVKM. The ends were cut back, 3 bases at V and 0 bases at J, with 12 bases in the middle. CDR3 length: 15 residues. CDR3 protein: CASSFDGNPSYEQYF. In nucleotides, the CDR3 is TGTGCCAGCAGTTTTGACGGCAACCCCTCCTACGAGCAGTACTTC.

The CDR3 region is CASSIEGRSYEKLFF. CDR3 coding DNA: TGTGCCAGTAGTATAGAGGGGAGATCTTACGAAAAACTGTTTTTT. V is TRBV19 and J is TRBJ1-4; D gene uncertain. Trimming left V 0 bases short and J 8 bases short, with 13 bases between. CDR3 length: 15 amino acids. Germline lookup yields CDR1 LNHDA and CDR2 SQIVND (reference sequence).

The chain combines TRBV9 with TRBJ2-7; the D gene is possibly TRBD1 (5 bases). The CDR3 covers 12 residues. V was shortened by 7 bases and J by 9 bases, with 17 bases between the two germline ends. Germline V lookup: CDR1 SGDLS, CDR2 YYNGEE. The DNA for the CDR3 is TGTGCCAGCGGCCAGACGGGTCAGGGGCAGTACTTC. This gives the protein CASGQTGQGQYF. The full variable domain, completed using reference TRBV9 and TRBJ2-7, is DSGVTQTPKHLITATGQRVTLRCSPRSGDLSVYWYQQSLDQGLQFLIQYYNGEERAKGNILERFSAQQFPDLHSELNLSSLELGDSALYFCASGQTGQGQYFGPGTRLTVT.

The chain employs TRBV29-1 and TRBJ2-3, with 7 bases aligning to TRBD1. V was clipped by 3 bases and J by 3 bases; unmatched bases: 9. The CDR3 spans 15 residues. CDR1 and CDR2 (germline): SQVTM, ANQGSEA. CDR3 amino acids: CSVEKTGRTTDTQYF. The CDR3 DNA reads as TGCAGCGTTGAGAAGACAGGGAGAACAACAGATACGCAGTATTTT.

The rearrangement joins TRBV5-4 to TRBJ2-7, with D uncertain. CDR1 and CDR2 (germline): SGHNT, YYREEE (reference sequence). The length of the CDR3 is 16 residues. V dropped 1 base and J dropped 0 bases, with 14 bases sitting between them. The CDR3 nucleotides read TGTGCCAGCAGCTTGCGTCTCGGGCTTAGCTCCTACGAGCAGTACTTC. It translates to CASSLRLGLSSYEQYF.

The J gene is TRBJ1-5, the V gene TRBV19; 7 nucleotides align to TRBD1. Germline CDR1 reads LNHDA; CDR2 reads SQIVND (reference sequence). This CDR3 has 13 residues. With 7 bases clipped from V and 3 bases from J, the junction kept 3 bases outside the gene matches. CDR3 protein: CASMGQINQPQHF. CDR3 nucleotides: TGTGCCAGTATGGGACAGATCAATCAGCCCCAGCATTTT.

On this clone itself: Within the sample, other DNA sequences also encode this same CDR3. The chain joins TRBV6-5 to TRBJ2-7; 13 bases match TRBD2. Germline V lookup: CDR1 MNHEY, CDR2 SVGAGI. The CDR3 consists of 15 residues. V trimming: 4 bases; J trimming: 1 base; junction bases outside the gene matches: 1. The CDR3 region has the DNA TGTGCCAGCAGTTTGGGACTAGCGGGATCCTACGAGCAGTACTTC. Residues: CASSLGLAGSYEQYF.

The V gene is TRBV5-1, the J gene TRBJ2-7, with TRBD1 matching 7 bases. Germline CDR1 is SGHRS and CDR2 is YFSETQ. The CDR3 loop spans 13 amino acids. The trim removed 7 bases at V and 2 bases at J, leaving 6 bases unmatched. Here the CDR3 reads CASRTGTAYEQYF. For the CDR3, the DNA is TGCGCCAGCCGGACCGGGACAGCCTACGAGCAGTACTTC.

The chain joins TRBV4-2 to TRBJ2-3; 11 bases match TRBD2. Germline CDR1 is LGHNA and CDR2 is YNFKEQ. After removal of 5 bases from V and 2 bases from J, the junction contained 6 bases not matched to a gene. The CDR3 covers 16 residues. The CDR3 DNA is TGTGCCAGCAGCTCGGGACTAGCGGCGCACACAGATACGCAGTATTTT. This translates into CASSSGLAAHTDTQYF.

This clone has only a few counts. J is TRBJ1-4 and V is TRBV30; a weak D match, TRBD1 (5 bases). V gave up 4 bases and J gave up 8 bases, with 20 bases separating them. This CDR3 region has 15 residues. Per the germline V gene, CDR1 is GTSNPN and CDR2 is SVGIG (reference sequence). The CDR3 DNA follows: TGTGCCTGGAAATTCGGAACAGGTCGTCTGGAAAAACTGTTTTTT. Protein product: CAWKFGTGRLEKLFF.

This chain uses TRBV27 with TRBJ2-3; 12 bases fit TRBD2. Germline trimming cut 6 bases from V and 6 bases from J; bases unmatched to any gene: 7. The germline gives CDR1 MNHEY, CDR2 SMNVEV (reference sequence). This CDR3 comprises 15 residues. CDR3 sequence (DNA): TGTGCCAGCAGCATACTAGCGGGAGGAGGGGATACGCAGTATTTT. Translation: CASSILAGGGDTQYF.

This clone was found once. V usage is TRBV27 and J usage is TRBJ2-1, with 11 bases matching TRBD1. V trimming: 6 bases; J trimming: 7 bases; junction bases outside the gene matches: 14. CDR1 MNHEY and CDR2 SMNVEV come from the germline V gene (reference sequence). The CDR3 sequence is 17 residues long. CDR3 loop: CASSSLFGTGGSNEQFF. CDR3 nucleotides: TGTGCCAGCAGCAGTCTCTTCGGGACAGGGGGAAGTAATGAGCAGTTCTTC.

CDR3 region: CATAKLGALQYGYTF. Here the CDR3 DNA reads TGTGCCACAGCTAAATTAGGGGCGCTGCAGTATGGCTACACCTTC. The V call is TRBV28, the J call TRBJ1-2; D possibly corresponds to TRBD1 (5 bases). Germline values: CDR1 MDHEN, CDR2 SYDVKM. The CDR3 sequence is 15 residues long. With 10 bases removed from V and 5 bases from J, the gap between germline ends came to 23 bases.

V and J are TRBV7-2 and TRBJ2-7; D is possibly TRBD1 (6 bases). The CDR3 consists of 15 residues. The germline gives CDR1 SGHTA, CDR2 FQGNSA. Trimming removed 4 bases from V and 0 bases from J, with 13 bases in between. The DNA of the CDR3 is TGTGCCAGCAGCTCGCCCGGGACAAACTCCTACGAGCAGTACTTC. As protein: CASSSPGTNSYEQYF.

This clone was picked up a small number of times. The same CDR3 also results from other DNA sequences found in this sample. The chain uses TRBV4-3 and TRBJ1-1; no clear D gene. V was clipped by 1 base and J by 8 bases, with 5 bases between them. Germline V CDR1 and CDR2: LGHNA, YSLEER. The CDR3 extends over 11 amino acids. The DNA for the CDR3 is TGCGCCAGCAGCCAAGGGACGGAAGCTTTCTTT. Translated, it gives CASSQGTEAFF.

The V and J genes are TRBV27 and TRBJ2-7; D possibly corresponds to TRBD2 (5 bases). The V gene lost 6 bases and the J gene lost 3 bases, with 18 bases spanning the gap. The germline CDR1 and CDR2 sequences are MNHEY and SMNVEV (reference sequence). The CDR3 totals 15 residues. CDR3 amino acids: CASSLGRGGGYEQYF. The CDR3 region has the DNA TGTGCCAGCAGCCTCGGGCGAGGCGGAGGCTACGAGCAGTACTTC.